This T cell receptor beta chain was profiled in a study of neoadjuvant nivolumab and ipilimumab in lung cancer. Sequencing was performed with immunoSEQ multiplex PCR; in TCRdb, only in-frame clones are kept and a portion is missing. This table has 25,000 to 30,000 clones, 82% appearing once. CDR3 length: 14 amino acids. CDR1 is SNHLY, CDR2 FYNNEI, per germline. Trimming at V came to 4 bases and at J to 7 bases, leaving 7 bases not matched to a gene. The genes are TRBV2 and TRBJ1-2; 9 nucleotides align to TRBD1. The clonotype comes from an adult with non-small cell lung cancer. This material consisted of tumor tissue, taken after neoadjuvant nivolumab, alone or with ipilimumab, at or shortly before surgery. The CDR3 is CASSVQQGASGYTF. The DNA of the CDR3 is TGTGCCAGCAGTGTCCAACAGGGGGCCAGTGGCTACACCTTC. The full variable domain, with the rest looked up from reference TRBV2 and TRBJ1-2, is EPEVTQTPSHQVTQMGQEVILRCVPISNHLYFYWYRQILGQKVEFLVSFYNNEISEKSEIFDDQFSVERPDGSNFTLKIRSTKLEDSAMYFCASSVQQGASGYTFGSGTRLTVV.